This TCR beta chain came from a study of blood T cell repertoires in COVID-19. Study-level information: There were acute and convalescent COVID-19 samples, and they came from the United States, Italy and Spain. The cDNA or gDNA used as material had been derived from T cells, B-cell-depleted T cells, or PBMCs.

Germline V lookup: CDR1 LNHDA, CDR2 SQIVND (reference sequence). The trim removed 6 bases at V and 8 bases at J, leaving 11 bases unmatched. This CDR3 contains 14 residues. Original data processing: Amplification of reference gene primers was used by the study to estimate nucleated cell counts. Profiled with immunoSEQ multiplex PCR; TCRdb holds only in-frame clones, not every one. V and J calls and clone size are given by that table; D and trimming were obtained from the DNA. The sample includes fewer than 200,000 clones, more than 70% of them seen just once. This sequence originates from a woman aged 70-85 years who had recovered from COVID-19. The sample comprised peripheral blood. This rearrangement joins TRBV19 to TRBJ1-2, with 8 positions matching TRBD1. For the CDR3, the DNA is TGTGCCAGTAGCACACCAGGGGGCGCGTGGGGCTACACCTTC. Protein product: CASSTPGGAWGYTF.